The T cell receptor (beta chain) described here comes from a study of T cells after yellow fever vaccination. Study at large: Those fractions that held only low numbers of cells were prepared using the SMART-Seq v4 Ultra Low Input RNA kit.

The V gene lost 3 bases and the J gene lost 0 bases, with 8 bases spanning the gap. The CDR3 has 13 residues. In germline, CDR1 is DFQATT, CDR2 SNEGSKA (reference sequence). TCRdb reanalysed the 5' RACE reads using MiXCR and keeps one entry per CDR3 protein. The sample contains approximately 600,000 distinct CDR3 sequences, 12% of which appear only once. This clonotype was recorded many times. This chain joins TRBV20-1 and TRBJ1-1; no clear D. The sequencing used PBMCs, collected on the day of the yellow fever booster vaccination. This clonotype originated in a man in his thirties or forties who received the YFV17D yellow fever vaccine. The CDR3 DNA reads TGCAGTGCTAGTGGGATCGTGAACACTGAAGCTTTCTTT. It translates to CSASGIVNTEAFF.